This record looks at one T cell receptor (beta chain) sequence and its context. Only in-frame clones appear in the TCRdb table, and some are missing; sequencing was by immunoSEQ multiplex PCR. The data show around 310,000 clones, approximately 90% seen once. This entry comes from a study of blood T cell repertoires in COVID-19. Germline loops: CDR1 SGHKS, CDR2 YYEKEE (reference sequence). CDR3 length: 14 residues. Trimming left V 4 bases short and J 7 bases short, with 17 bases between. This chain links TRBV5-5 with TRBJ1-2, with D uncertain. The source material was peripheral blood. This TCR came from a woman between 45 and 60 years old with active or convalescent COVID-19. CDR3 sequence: CASSHGLGGSGYTF. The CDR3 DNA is TGTGCCAGCAGCCACGGACTCGGAGGGTCTGGCTACACCTTC.